These 32 T cell receptor beta chains originate from one sample sequenced in a study of identical twins. Each CDR3 protein gets one entry after TCRdb re-called the 5' RACE reads with MiXCR. The sample yields about 430,000 distinct CDR3 sequences, approximately 17% seen once. Input material: naive T cells sorted from blood. These receptors all stem from a man aged 45 to 65 in good health.

V is TRBV6-2 or TRBV6-3 and J is TRBJ2-7; D might be TRBD1 or TRBD2, each matching 7 bases. Germline V gene data show CDR1 as MNHEY and CDR2 as SVGEGT. V lost 9 bases and J lost 1, with 10 bases in between. The CDR3 totals 12 residues. The CDR3 is CASQGGSYEQYF. CDR3 in DNA: TGTGCCAGTCAGGGGGGGTCCTACGAGCAGTACTTC.

The chain couples TRBV4-3 to TRBJ2-5; D possibly corresponds to TRBD2 (6 bases). Germline CDR1 reads LGHNA; CDR2 reads YSLEER. Trimming pared 3 bases from V and 2 bases from J, leaving 13 bases between. CDR3 length: 15 amino acids. The CDR3 reads CASSQGLLGQETQYF. In DNA form, the CDR3 reads TGCGCCAGCAGCCAGGGACTGCTGGGGCAAGAGACCCAGTACTTC.

This clonotype was detected a few times. The chain recombines TRBV7-9 with TRBJ1-1; D possibly corresponds to TRBD1 (6 bases). The CDR3 has 15 amino acids. The germline V gene has CDR1 SEHNR and CDR2 FQNEAQ (reference sequence). The germline V and J ends were trimmed by 9 bases and 1 base, with 18 bases remaining between them. In nucleotides, the CDR3 is TGTGCCAGTAGAGACAGGAGGGGCCCGAACACTGAAGCTTTCTTT. It is translated as CASRDRRGPNTEAFF.

The chain recombines TRBV3-1 with TRBJ1-5; no reliable D call. Germline CDR1 and CDR2: LGHDT and YNNKEL (reference sequence). The CDR3 consists of 13 residues. Trimming removed 5 bases from V and 1 base from J, with 6 bases in between. CDR3 sequence: CASSKRSNQPQHF. In DNA, the CDR3 is TGTGCCAGCAGCAAACGAAGCAATCAGCCCCAGCATTTT.

This clonotype was observed a handful of times. The chain is built from TRBV25-1 and TRBJ1-1, with 10 bases identical to TRBD1. Trimming removed 8 bases from V and 3 bases from J; junction bases left unmatched: 3. The CDR3 consists of 13 residues. CDR1 is MGHDK, CDR2 SYGVNS, per germline. CDR3 region: CASATGGDTEAFF. The CDR3 coding sequence is TGTGCCAGCGCGACAGGGGGCGACACTGAAGCTTTCTTT.

The V gene is TRBV20-1, the J gene TRBJ1-2; D perhaps matches TRBD1 (5 bases). The CDR3 contains 16 residues. Germline values: CDR1 DFQATT, CDR2 SNEGSKA (reference sequence). Trimming cost V 5 bases and J 0 bases, with 19 bases left between them. The CDR3 protein is CSAVRDGDLANYGYTF. The CDR3 DNA sequence: TGCAGTGCTGTCCGGGACGGGGATTTAGCTAACTATGGCTACACCTTC.

The sample holds many counts of this clonotype. The rearrangement uses TRBV10-3 and TRBJ1-5, with D unclear. The length of the CDR3 is 14 residues. Germline V gene lookup returns CDR1 ENHRY and CDR2 SYGVKD. Between the trimmed V and J ends, which lost 6 bases and 4 bases, there was a span of 13 bases. CDR3 sequence reads: CAIRQRGINQPQHF. In nucleotides, the CDR3 is TGTGCCATCAGGCAGCGTGGAATAAATCAGCCCCAGCATTTT.

This clonotype showed up many times. This rearrangement joins TRBV6-2 or TRBV6-3 to TRBJ2-7; TRBD1 is a possible D gene (7 bases). Looked up from germline, CDR1 is MNHEY and CDR2 is SVGEGT. The CDR3 runs to 15 residues. Trimming stripped 6 bases from V and 3 bases from J, with 18 bases between. The CDR3 protein is CASSLKQGRYYEQYF. The CDR3 DNA sequence: TGTGCCAGCAGCCTAAAACAGGGGAGGTACTACGAGCAGTACTTC.

The V and J genes are TRBV16 and TRBJ2-7; 7 nucleotides agree with TRBD1. Germline-derived CDR1 and CDR2 are KGHSY and FQNENV. J lost 2 bases, V lost 3 bases, and 4 bases had no gene match. This CDR3 has 14 residues. For the CDR3, the DNA is TGTGCCAGCAGCCAGCGACAGGGAACCTACGAGCAGTACTTC. Translated: CASSQRQGTYEQYF. Combining the CDR3 with reference TRBV16 and TRBJ2-7 gives the whole variable domain GEEVAQTPKHLVRGEGQKAKLYCAPIKGHSYVFWYQQVLKNEFKFLISFQNENVFDETGMPKERFSAKCLPNSPCSLEIQATKLEDSAVYFCASSQRQGTYEQYFGPGTRLTVT.

This clonotype appeared a few times. This sequence joins TRBV7-9 and TRBJ2-1; TRBD2 aligns across 7 bases. Germline loops: CDR1 SEHNR, CDR2 FQNEAQ (reference sequence). Losses at the gene ends were 5 bases for V and 4 bases for J; bases not matched to a gene: 8. The CDR3 runs 15 residues. The CDR3 nucleotides are TGTGCCAGCAGCCCCCCGGGGGGAGGGTACAATGAGCAGTTCTTC. Protein product: CASSPPGGGYNEQFF.

This clonotype was seen at least ten times. The chain couples TRBV6-5 to TRBJ1-4; D not certain. The V end was cut by 0 bases, the J end by 5 bases, with 13 bases between. Germline V CDR1 and CDR2: MNHEY, SVGAGI. The CDR3 has 16 residues. CDR3 DNA: TGTGCCAGCAGTTACTCGACGGGCAACCGAAATGAAAAACTGTTTTTT. As protein: CASSYSTGNRNEKLFF.

The chain couples TRBV27 to TRBJ2-7; D remains ambiguous. The CDR3 is made up of 12 amino acids. V lost 6 bases and J lost 6, with 12 bases in between. The germline V gene has CDR1 MNHEY and CDR2 SMNVEV (reference sequence). The CDR3 sequence is CASRGSIGEQYF. The DNA for the CDR3 is TGTGCCAGCAGGGGATCCATCGGCGAGCAGTACTTC.

This clonotype has a count of ten or more. The J gene is TRBJ1-2, the V gene TRBV12-3 or TRBV12-4; 7 bases align to TRBD1. The V gene end was trimmed by 6 bases and the J gene end by 4 bases; junction bases not matched to a gene: 14. This CDR3 contains 16 residues. The CDR3 here is CASSPTTGADGYGYTF. DNA for the CDR3: TGTGCCAGCAGCCCAACCACAGGGGCAGATGGCTATGGCTACACCTTC.

This clonotype was seen more than once but under ten times. This chain joins TRBV27 and TRBJ1-5; D is unclear. Germline V gene lookup returns CDR1 MNHEY and CDR2 SMNVEV (reference sequence). The V and J ends lost 4 bases and 2 bases respectively, with 21 bases between them. The CDR3 is made up of 18 amino acids. The CDR3 DNA sequence: TGTGCCAGCAGTTCCCTAAGCGGGAGTCCGGATGGCAATCAGCCCCAGCATTTT. This codes for CASSSLSGSPDGNQPQHF.

The chain is built from TRBV5-5 and TRBJ1-5; no clear D. Per the germline V gene, CDR1 is SGHKS and CDR2 is YYEKEE (reference sequence). The ends were cut back, 2 bases at V and 4 bases at J, with 7 bases in the middle. The CDR3 is 13 residues long. CDR3 coding DNA: TGTGCCAGCAGCTTCGGGGAAAATCAGCCCCAGCATTTT. Translated, it gives CASSFGENQPQHF.

The rearrangement joins TRBV5-6 to TRBJ2-7, with TRBD2 as a possible D gene (6 bases). CDR1 and CDR2 from the germline V gene are SGHDT and YYEEEE. The V end lost 0 bases, the J end lost 7 bases, and 14 bases lay between the germline ends. The CDR3 covers 14 residues. CDR3 DNA sequence: TGTGCCAGCAGCTTGGCGGGAGTAGTTGATGAGCAGTACTTC. It specifies CASSLAGVVDEQYF. The whole variable domain, remainder taken from reference TRBV5-6 and TRBJ2-7, is DAGVTQSPTHLIKTRGQQVTLRCSPKSGHDTVSWYQQALGQGPQFIFQYYEEEERQRGNFPDRFSGHQFPNYSSELNVNALLLGDSALYLCASSLAGVVDEQYFGPGTRLTVT.

At least ten counts were recorded for this clonotype. The V and J genes are TRBV3-1 and TRBJ1-5; D gene ambiguous. The V and J ends lost 0 bases and 5 bases respectively, with 11 bases between them. Germline assignment: CDR1 LGHDT and CDR2 YNNKEL (reference sequence). The CDR3 contains 15 residues. CDR3 nucleotides: TGTGCCAGCAGCCAAGATTCTGGGGTGTATCAGCCCCAGCATTTT. It yields the protein CASSQDSGVYQPQHF.

This clonotype has at least ten counts. The chain combines TRBV11-2 with TRBJ2-3; a weak D match, TRBD2 (6 bases). The germline V and J ends were trimmed by 0 bases and 1 base, with 11 bases remaining between them. The germline V gene encodes CDR1 SGHAT and CDR2 FQNNGV. This CDR3 spans 16 amino acids. The CDR3 spells CASSLDLAGRTDTQYF. The CDR3 DNA is TGTGCCAGCAGCTTAGATCTGGCGGGGCGCACAGATACGCAGTATTTT. The full variable domain, with the rest looked up from reference TRBV11-2 and TRBJ2-3, is EAGVAQSPRYKIIEKRQSVAFWCNPISGHATLYWYQQILGQGPKLLIQFQNNGVVDDSQLPKDRFSAERLKGVDSTLKIQPAKLEDSAVYLCASSLDLAGRTDTQYFGPGTRLTVL.

The rearrangement uses TRBV29-1 and TRBJ2-2; D is tentatively TRBD1 or TRBD2 (5 bases each). The V end was cut by 6 bases, the J end by 1 base, with 15 bases between. Germline loops: CDR1 SQVTM, CDR2 ANQGSEA. The length of the CDR3 is 15 residues. The CDR3 DNA follows: TGCAGCGTCAAGGGGAGCTCGGAGAACACCGGGGAGCTGTTTTTT. This sequence encodes CSVKGSSENTGELFF.

V is TRBV11-2 and J is TRBJ2-2; unclear D gene. From germline, CDR1 is SGHAT and CDR2 FQNNGV. V was trimmed by 8 bases and J by 0 bases, leaving 16 bases between them. This CDR3 contains 16 residues. The CDR3 sequence is CASRSLRFANTGELFF. Written as DNA, the CDR3 is TGTGCCAGCCGAAGTTTACGGTTCGCGAACACCGGGGAGCTGTTTTTT.

This clonotype occurred many times. The rearrangement uses TRBV30 and TRBJ2-1; possible D gene TRBD1, 5 bases. Germline assignment: CDR1 GTSNPN and CDR2 SVGIG (reference sequence). Trimming took off 4 bases at V and 5 bases at J, with 9 bases between the two ends. There are 12 residues in the CDR3. The CDR3 region is CAWKDTNNEQFF. CDR3 in DNA: TGTGCCTGGAAGGACACGAACAATGAGCAGTTCTTC.

This clonotype was seen ten or more times. The chain is built from TRBV6-5 and TRBJ1-6, with 9 positions matching TRBD1. The CDR3 covers 15 residues. Germline loops: CDR1 MNHEY, CDR2 SVGAGI. Germline trimming cut 2 bases from V and 10 bases from J; bases unmatched to any gene: 6. CDR3 nucleotides: TGTGCCAGCAGTTACCGGGGACAGGGATACTCACCCCTCCACTTT. Amino acid sequence: CASSYRGQGYSPLHF.

The chain combines TRBV7-2 with TRBJ2-3; TRBD2 matches at 7 bases. The germline gives CDR1 SGHTA, CDR2 FQGNSA. Trimming at V came to 3 bases and at J to 4 bases, leaving 10 bases not matched to a gene. This CDR3 spans 16 amino acids. CDR3 DNA sequence: TGTGCCAGCAGCTTCGTTTCGGGAGGCGGGTCAGATACGCAGTATTTT. Translation: CASSFVSGGGSDTQYF.

V usage is TRBV4-3 and J usage is TRBJ2-2; no reliable D call. The CDR3 loop spans 16 amino acids. V was shortened by 1 base and J by 8 bases, with 17 bases between the two germline ends. CDR1 is LGHNA, CDR2 YSLEER, per germline. The DNA for the CDR3 is TGCGCCAGCAGCCAAGGGGTGCAAGGACGGTGGGGGGAGCTGTTTTTT. Protein product: CASSQGVQGRWGELFF.

This clonotype showed up many times. This rearrangement joins TRBV7-8 to TRBJ2-7; TRBD2 matches at 11 bases. Germline CDR1 SGHVS, CDR2 FQNEAQ. The CDR3 runs to 16 residues. V lost 5 bases and J lost 2; bases outside the gene matches: 8. The CDR3 DNA follows: TGTGCCAGCAGCGGGACTAGCGGCAGAACGGCCTACGAGCAGTACTTC. Protein sequence: CASSGTSGRTAYEQYF.

The rearrangement uses TRBV6-2 or TRBV6-3 and TRBJ2-7; TRBD1 matches at 7 bases. Germline V gives CDR1 MNHEY, CDR2 SVGEGT. V dropped 7 bases and J dropped 2; count of bases not matched to a gene: 8. CDR3 length: 14 residues. The CDR3 protein is CASTGWDSTYEQYF. CDR3 DNA sequence: TGTGCCAGCACCGGGTGGGACAGCACCTACGAGCAGTACTTC.

The chain uses TRBV5-1 and TRBJ2-7; 14 nucleotides match TRBD2. This CDR3 region has 18 residues. Germline-derived CDR1 and CDR2 are SGHRS and YFSETQ. Unmatched junction bases numbered 7, after V lost 0 bases and J lost 2 bases. The CDR3: CASSLVGTSGSPPYEQYF. The DNA of the CDR3 is TGCGCCAGCAGCTTGGTGGGGACTAGCGGGAGCCCTCCCTACGAGCAGTACTTC. The complete variable domain, with remaining parts taken from reference TRBV5-1 and TRBJ2-7, reads KAGVTQTPRYLIKTRGQQVTLSCSPISGHRSVSWYQQTPGQGLQFLFEYFSETQRNKGNFPGRFSGRQFSNSRSEMNVSTLELGDSALYLCASSLVGTSGSPPYEQYFGPGTRLTVT.

The rearrangement links TRBV6-1 to TRBJ2-1; 8 positions match TRBD1. Germline V gene lookup returns CDR1 MNHNS and CDR2 SASEGT. This CDR3 is built from 15 residues. Trimming removed 7 bases from V and 7 bases from J; junction bases left unmatched: 12. The CDR3 loop is CASTLPWTGKNEQFF. As DNA, the CDR3 is TGTGCCAGCACCCTCCCATGGACAGGGAAGAATGAGCAGTTCTTC.

This clonotype has just a few counts. V and J are TRBV19 and TRBJ1-5; a possible D gene is TRBD1 (6 bases). The CDR3 sequence is 13 residues long. V dropped 8 bases and J dropped 5 bases, with 13 bases sitting between them. Germline CDR1 and CDR2: LNHDA and SQIVND (reference sequence). CDR3 DNA: TGTGCCAGTTCTTGGGGGCAGGATCAGCCCCAGCATTTT. This translates into CASSWGQDQPQHF.

This clonotype was observed many times. The chain recombines TRBV5-1 with TRBJ2-3, with 9 bases matching TRBD1. Germline trimming cut 4 bases from V and 4 bases from J; bases unmatched to any gene: 7. The CDR3 consists of 15 residues. Germline assignment: CDR1 SGHRS and CDR2 YFSETQ. Here the CDR3 DNA reads TGCGCCAGCAGCATCCGGGACAGGGACCCAGATACGCAGTATTTT. It is translated as CASSIRDRDPDTQYF.

CDR3 region: CSATTENYSNQPQHF. The CDR3 coding sequence is TGCAGTGCTACGACAGAAAACTATAGCAATCAGCCCCAGCATTTT. The chain joins TRBV20-1 to TRBJ1-5, with a weak D call TRBD1 (5 bases). The length of the CDR3 is 15 residues. Germline V lookup: CDR1 DFQATT, CDR2 SNEGSKA (reference sequence). Trimming cost V 4 bases and J 0 bases, with 13 bases left between them.

The sample holds many counts of this clonotype. The chain is built from TRBV15 and TRBJ1-1; no clear D. Germline V lookup: CDR1 LNHNV, CDR2 YYDKDF (reference sequence). The CDR3 contains 18 residues. V dropped 0 bases and J dropped 4 bases, with 21 bases sitting between them. This CDR3 reads CATSRDGRVLSWSTEAFF. CDR3 coding DNA: TGTGCCACCAGCAGAGACGGGAGGGTCCTTTCGTGGAGCACTGAAGCTTTCTTT.